These T cell receptor beta chains were read from a single sample in a study of CXCR3-negative and CXCR3-positive naive CD8 T cells. TCRdb re-called the 5' RACE reads; one entry per CDR3 protein, DNA not given. Listed are tens of thousands of distinct CDR3 sequences; roughly 15% falls within the top ten. The sequenced material came from memory CD8+ T cells from blood. The receptors come from a human donor in good health. Some clones in this sample may be carry-over from other donors' samples. CDR3s include the opening cysteine and the closing phenylalanine or tryptophan. The order of the fields is J gene, CDR3 length, clone size, V gene, CDR3 protein. Size tells how often a clone was seen (once, few, many) or the class of an expanded clone, and some rows leave it out.

j_gene: TRBJ1-5; len: 19; abundance: .; v_gene: TRBV20-1; CDR3aa: CSATLQGNLNDYSNQPQHF
j_gene: TRBJ1-2; len: 18; abundance: medium-sized; v_gene: TRBV6-4; CDR3aa: CASSDDPSTGSPMDGYTF
j_gene: TRBJ2-6; len: 15; abundance: .; v_gene: TRBV15; CDR3aa: CATSRDKGGANVLTF
j_gene: TRBJ2-1; len: 16; abundance: .; v_gene: TRBV6-2/TRBV6-3; CDR3aa: CASSYTGASGANEQFF
j_gene: TRBJ2-6; len: 17; abundance: .; v_gene: TRBV14; CDR3aa: CASSQLNLLSGANVLTF
j_gene: TRBJ2-7; len: 13; abundance: .; v_gene: TRBV20-1; CDR3aa: CSARAGSDFEQYF
j_gene: TRBJ2-1; len: 16; abundance: .; v_gene: TRBV29-1; CDR3aa: CSVEGEGDTNYNEQFF
j_gene: TRBJ2-7; len: 13; abundance: .; v_gene: TRBV7-8; CDR3aa: CASSSSPSYEQYF
j_gene: TRBJ2-7; len: 16; abundance: .; v_gene: TRBV5-1; CDR3aa: CASSSHSGTGHYEQYF
j_gene: TRBJ2-5; len: 13; abundance: .; v_gene: TRBV5-5; CDR3aa: CASSLALGETQYF
j_gene: TRBJ2-7; len: 14; abundance: .; v_gene: TRBV9; CDR3aa: CASRVGTGFYEQYF
j_gene: TRBJ2-3; len: 15; abundance: .; v_gene: TRBV29-1; CDR3aa: CSVEGTSTSTDTQYF
j_gene: TRBJ2-5; len: 19; abundance: .; v_gene: TRBV20-1; CDR3aa: CSARDFERGSGGIRETQYF
j_gene: TRBJ2-6; len: 16; abundance: .; v_gene: TRBV15; CDR3aa: CATSRDPGSGANVLTF
j_gene: TRBJ2-1; len: 16; abundance: .; v_gene: TRBV18; CDR3aa: CASSPDGGVPYNEQFF
j_gene: TRBJ2-2; len: 13; abundance: .; v_gene: TRBV29-1; CDR3aa: CSVDGHPTGELFF
j_gene: TRBJ1-1; len: 15; abundance: .; v_gene: TRBV7-9; CDR3aa: CASSSHGGQEGEAFF
j_gene: TRBJ2-1; len: 17; abundance: .; v_gene: TRBV27; CDR3aa: CASSPLLAWTSYNEQFF
j_gene: TRBJ2-2; len: 15; abundance: .; v_gene: TRBV2; CDR3aa: CASNLGQGNTGELFF
j_gene: TRBJ2-7; len: 13; abundance: .; v_gene: TRBV5-1; CDR3aa: CASSWGQDYEQYF
j_gene: TRBJ2-5; len: 11; abundance: .; v_gene: TRBV5-3; CDR3aa: CARSLRETQYF
j_gene: TRBJ1-5; len: 18; abundance: .; v_gene: TRBV11-3; CDR3aa: CASRGLMVDRGIGQPQHF
j_gene: TRBJ2-5; len: 12; abundance: .; v_gene: TRBV4-1; CDR3aa: CASSQVGGTQYF
j_gene: TRBJ2-7; len: 16; abundance: .; v_gene: TRBV29-1; CDR3aa: CSALGTGATGDYEQYF
j_gene: TRBJ1-2; len: 17; abundance: .; v_gene: TRBV21-1; CDR3aa: CASSNSSRDGAGYGYTF
j_gene: TRBJ2-2; len: 13; abundance: .; v_gene: TRBV5-1; CDR3aa: CASSFEYTGELFF
j_gene: TRBJ2-7; len: 14; abundance: .; v_gene: TRBV4-2; CDR3aa: CASSQDAGGYEQYF
j_gene: TRBJ2-5; len: 14; abundance: medium-sized; v_gene: TRBV6-1; CDR3aa: CASSEGGGQETQYF
j_gene: TRBJ2-3; len: 12; abundance: .; v_gene: TRBV28; CDR3aa: CASSFNTDTQYF
j_gene: TRBJ2-7; len: 13; abundance: .; v_gene: TRBV5-1; CDR3aa: CASSSDRFYEQYF
j_gene: TRBJ2-7; len: 13; abundance: .; v_gene: TRBV25-1; CDR3aa: CASSDGFSYEQYF
j_gene: TRBJ1-5; len: 15; abundance: .; v_gene: TRBV28; CDR3aa: CASTEVGQLNQPQHF
j_gene: TRBJ2-1; len: 16; abundance: .; v_gene: TRBV5-1; CDR3aa: CASSLVFTGPHNEQFF
j_gene: TRBJ2-1; len: 15; abundance: .; v_gene: TRBV12-3/TRBV12-4; CDR3aa: CASSSTSGIYNEQFF
j_gene: TRBJ1-5; len: 15; abundance: .; v_gene: TRBV12-3/TRBV12-4; CDR3aa: CASSPSPESNQPQHF
j_gene: TRBJ1-1; len: 12; abundance: .; v_gene: TRBV29-1; CDR3aa: CSVGRMNTEAFF
j_gene: TRBJ2-1; len: 11; abundance: .; v_gene: TRBV19; CDR3aa: CASSTSGEQFF
j_gene: TRBJ1-6; len: 17; abundance: .; v_gene: TRBV4-2; CDR3aa: CASSQVQGSSYNSPLHF
j_gene: TRBJ1-1; len: 14; abundance: .; v_gene: TRBV6-5; CDR3aa: CAIIQGLGHTEAFF
j_gene: TRBJ1-1; len: 17; abundance: .; v_gene: TRBV20-1; CDR3aa: CSAISGTAGRGNTEAFF
j_gene: TRBJ2-7; len: 17; abundance: .; v_gene: TRBV28; CDR3aa: CASSFRLAGGDSYEQYF
j_gene: TRBJ2-3; len: 16; abundance: .; v_gene: TRBV7-9; CDR3aa: CASSLVLGSAGDTQYF
j_gene: TRBJ2-3; len: 14; abundance: .; v_gene: TRBV12-3/TRBV12-4; CDR3aa: CASSLVADTDTQYF
j_gene: TRBJ2-7; len: 15; abundance: .; v_gene: TRBV29-1; CDR3aa: CSVEDPGTGFGEQYF
j_gene: TRBJ1-2; len: 16; abundance: .; v_gene: TRBV7-9; CDR3aa: CASSPPCREGKDGYTF
j_gene: TRBJ2-7; len: 13; abundance: .; v_gene: TRBV5-1; CDR3aa: CASSLAGVSEQYF
j_gene: TRBJ2-1; len: 15; abundance: .; v_gene: TRBV29-1; CDR3aa: CSARLAGDLNNEQFF
j_gene: TRBJ2-1; len: 14; abundance: .; v_gene: TRBV29-1; CDR3aa: CSVALAGSYNEQFF
j_gene: TRBJ2-7; len: 14; abundance: .; v_gene: TRBV10-3; CDR3aa: CAISDTSGTYEQYF
j_gene: TRBJ1-1; len: 14; abundance: .; v_gene: TRBV7-9; CDR3aa: CASDALGGGVEAFF